The source of this TCR beta chain is a study of T-cell memory formation after mild COVID-19. Study summary: Clusters of TCRs were largely donor specific.

This CDR3 contains 15 residues. V lost 5 bases, J lost 0 bases, and 14 bases lay in between. Germline V gene data show CDR1 as SGHRS and CDR2 as YFSETQ. This clonotype was seen ten or more times. Antigen unknown. TCRdb re-derived calls from the 5' RACE reads in MiXCR, one entry per CDR3 protein. The table lists around 36,000 distinct CDR3 sequences, 9.5% to 12% of them singletons. Overall study findings and caveats: A balance of CD4 and CD8 characterized clones contracting day 15 to 85, whereas later expanders leaned CD4+.

The V call is TRBV5-1, the J call TRBJ1-2; D possibly corresponds to TRBD1 (6 bases). This receptor was taken from a man aged 18 to 30 who had mild COVID-19 (a few samples of this study predate the infection). Cell type and time point are not known. The specimen sequenced was PBMCs or a T cell subset sorted from them (not recorded which). The CDR3 nucleotides read TGCGCCAGCAGGGTATTACAGGGCGCTAACTATGGCTACACCTTC. As protein: CASRVLQGANYGYTF. Complete variable domain (other parts from reference TRBV5-1 and TRBJ1-2): KAGVTQTPRYLIKTRGQQVTLSCSPISGHRSVSWYQQTPGQGLQFLFEYFSETQRNKGNFPGRFSGRQFSNSRSEMNVSTLELGDSALYLCASRVLQGANYGYTFGSGTRLTVV.